This entry lists 8 T cell receptor beta chains sequenced from one sample in a study of CD8 T cells in ankylosing spondylitis. TCRdb ran MiXCR on the 5' RACE reads and lists one entry per CDR3 protein. Among 200,000 to 300,000 distinct CDR3 sequences, roughly a quarter were seen once, and the ten largest hold 0.5% to 0.75%. Sequencing was done on a sample of blood, either unsorted or a sorted T cell fraction (not recorded which). The receptors were sampled from a male donor with ankylosing spondylitis or in good health (not recorded which).

In DNA, the CDR3 is TGCAGTGCTATCCTCGCCAGGGGTTTAGGTTCCTACAATGAGCAGTTCTTC. Translated: CSAILARGLGSYNEQFF. V gene TRBV20-1 combines with J gene TRBJ2-1; D is possibly TRBD1 (6 bases). Deletions cut 4 bases from V and 1 base from J, with 20 bases between. Germline V gene sequence: CDR1 DFQATT, CDR2 SNEGSKA (reference sequence). CDR3 length: 17 residues.

This clonotype was counted a few times. The V gene is TRBV10-3, the J gene TRBJ2-7, with D perhaps assigned TRBD1 or TRBD2 (6 bases each). CDR1 is ENHRY, CDR2 SYGVKD, per germline. The CDR3 consists of 13 residues. The V and J ends lost 0 bases and 6 bases respectively, with 9 bases between them. CDR3 coding DNA: TGTGCCATCAGTGAGTCACCGGGGGCCGAGCAGTACTTC. Amino acid sequence: CAISESPGAEQYF.

This clonotype was observed a handful of times. The V and J genes are TRBV12-3 or TRBV12-4 and TRBJ2-3; 10 positions match TRBD2. This CDR3 is 13 amino acids long. Losses at the gene ends were 6 bases for V and 6 bases for J; bases not matched to a gene: 3. The CDR3, as DNA: TGTGCCAGCAGGGGGACTAGCGCCGATACGCAGTATTTT. This codes for CASRGTSADTQYF.

This clonotype was counted many times. The chain couples TRBV29-1 to TRBJ1-1; TRBD1 might be the D (5 bases). This CDR3 contains 14 residues. CDR1 SQVTM and CDR2 ANQGSEA come from the germline V gene. With 2 bases removed from V and 6 bases from J, the gap between germline ends came to 16 bases. The CDR3 nucleotides read TGCAGCGTTGAAAAGCCAGGGCCGAGCTCTGAAGCTTTCTTT. This sequence encodes CSVEKPGPSSEAFF.

A few counts support this clonotype. J is TRBJ2-3 and V is TRBV6-1; D is undetermined. The V gene lost 2 bases and the J gene lost 0 bases, with 9 bases spanning the gap. This CDR3 is 15 amino acids long. The V gene's germline CDR1 is MNHNS and CDR2 SASEGT. CDR3 amino acids: CASSEPGSSTDTQYF. As DNA, the CDR3 is TGTGCCAGCAGTGAACCAGGTTCTAGCACAGATACGCAGTATTTT.

In DNA form, the CDR3 reads TGTGCCAGCAGTTGGCAGGGGCCCTACGAGCAGTACTTC. Its protein is CASSWQGPYEQYF. This sequence joins TRBV6-6 and TRBJ2-7; possible D gene TRBD1, 6 bases. Between the trimmed V and J ends, which lost 4 bases and 2 bases, there was a span of 9 bases. The germline V gene encodes CDR1 MNHNY and CDR2 SVGAGI (reference sequence). The CDR3 length is 13 residues.

The V gene is TRBV7-2, the J gene TRBJ2-7; 7 nucleotides align to TRBD1. V dropped 1 base and J dropped 4; count of bases not matched to a gene: 7. Germline CDR1 SGHTA, CDR2 FQGNSA. The CDR3 extends over 15 amino acids. The CDR3 DNA is TGTGCCAGCAGCTTAGGATGGGACAGCGTATACGAGCAGTACTTC. Its translation: CASSLGWDSVYEQYF.

The chain is built from TRBV6-5 and TRBJ2-7; 8 nucleotides agree with TRBD2. J gave up 3 bases and V 2 bases, and 3 bases lay outside the gene matches. Germline loops: CDR1 MNHEY, CDR2 SVGAGI. The CDR3 runs to 14 residues. This CDR3 is CASSYTAGDYEQYF. The DNA for the CDR3 is TGTGCCAGCAGTTACACAGCGGGGGACTACGAGCAGTACTTC.